This T cell receptor beta chain was documented in a study of T cell changes during pregnancy in multiple sclerosis. The protocol was immunoSEQ multiplex PCR, while the TCRdb copy is restricted to in-frame clones and leaves out a portion. Here the sample spans 40,000 to 55,000 clones, almost 95% being singletons. Germline V lookup: CDR1 MGHDK, CDR2 SYGVNS. The CDR3 has 13 amino acids. Trimming removed 1 base at V and 4 bases at J, with 7 bases between. The receptor's source is a female donor with multiple sclerosis, enrolled in a pregnancy study. The V call is TRBV25-1, the J call TRBJ1-2; D gene uncertain. Sequenced here: CD8+ T cells from peripheral blood mononuclear cells, sampled in the first trimester of pregnancy. The CDR3 DNA follows: TGTGCCAGCAGTGAATTAGGAGCCTATGGCTACACCTTC. It yields the protein CASSELGAYGYTF.